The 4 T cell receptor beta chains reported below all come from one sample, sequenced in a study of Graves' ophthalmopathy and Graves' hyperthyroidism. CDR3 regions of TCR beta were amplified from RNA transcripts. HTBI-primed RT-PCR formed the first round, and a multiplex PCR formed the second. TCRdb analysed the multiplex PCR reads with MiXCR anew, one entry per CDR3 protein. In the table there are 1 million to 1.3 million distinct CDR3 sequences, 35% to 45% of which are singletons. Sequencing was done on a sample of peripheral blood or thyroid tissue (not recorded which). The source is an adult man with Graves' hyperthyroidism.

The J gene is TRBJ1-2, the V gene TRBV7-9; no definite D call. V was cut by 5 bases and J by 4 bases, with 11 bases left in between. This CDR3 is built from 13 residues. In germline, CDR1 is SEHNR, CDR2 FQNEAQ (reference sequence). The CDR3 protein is CASSPQQAYGYTF. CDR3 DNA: TGTGCCAGCAGCCCTCAGCAGGCCTATGGCTACACCTTC.

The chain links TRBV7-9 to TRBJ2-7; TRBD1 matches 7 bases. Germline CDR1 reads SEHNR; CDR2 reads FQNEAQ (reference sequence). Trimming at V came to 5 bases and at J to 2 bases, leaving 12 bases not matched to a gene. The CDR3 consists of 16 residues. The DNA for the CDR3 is TGTGCCAGCAGCGGAGGTAGGGGGCGTTCCGCCTACGAGCAGTACTTC. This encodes CASSGGRGRSAYEQYF.

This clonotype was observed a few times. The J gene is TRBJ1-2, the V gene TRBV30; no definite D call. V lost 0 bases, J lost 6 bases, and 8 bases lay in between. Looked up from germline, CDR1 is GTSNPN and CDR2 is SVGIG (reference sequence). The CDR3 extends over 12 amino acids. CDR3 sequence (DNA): TGTGCCTGGAGTGTACGTCAGGATGGCTACACCTTC. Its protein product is CAWSVRQDGYTF. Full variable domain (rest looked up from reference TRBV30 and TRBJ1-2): SQTIHQWPATLVQPVGSPLSLECTVEGTSNPNLYWYRQAAGRGLQLLFYSVGIGQISSEVPQNLSASRPQDRQFILSSKKLLLSDSGFYLCAWSVRQDGYTFGSGTRLTVV.

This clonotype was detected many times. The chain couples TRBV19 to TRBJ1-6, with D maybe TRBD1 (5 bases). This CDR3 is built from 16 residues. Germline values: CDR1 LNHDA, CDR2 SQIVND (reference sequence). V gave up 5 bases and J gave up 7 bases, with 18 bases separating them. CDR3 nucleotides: TGTGCCAGTAGTGATCCCCCGCAGGGTGTGAATTCACCCCTCCACTTT. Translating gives CASSDPPQGVNSPLHF. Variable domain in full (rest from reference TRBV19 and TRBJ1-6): DGGITQSPKYLFRKEGQNVTLSCEQNLNHDAMYWYRQDPGQGLRLIYYSQIVNDFQKGDIAEGYSVSREKKESFPLTVTSAQKNPTAFYLCASSDPPQGVNSPLHFGNGTRLTVT.